The present T cell receptor (beta chain) was sequenced within a study of post-analysis software for immune sequencing data. In the study overall: Relapsing-remitting, secondary progressive and progressive-relapsing forms of multiple sclerosis all featured among disease courses. Findings and caveats of the study: Comparison with controls showed significantly lower normalized Chao1 diversity in multiple sclerosis patients. A few TRBV segments appeared more often in patients than in controls, and TRBV5-6, TRBV5-1 and TRBV20-1 were among these. Samples made in the same batch grouped tightly together by F measure.

Libraries were made from TCR beta cDNA, and they carried unique molecular identifiers. T cells, about 0.9 to 11 million of them, yielded a few hundred thousand cDNA molecules. Using its own MiXCR run on the PCR reads, TCRdb lists one record per CDR3 protein. The sample has some 500,000 distinct CDR3 sequences, under 55% seen once; the top ten hold 12%. J gave up 4 bases and V 4 bases, and 7 bases lay outside the gene matches. Looked up from germline, CDR1 is MDHEN and CDR2 is SYDVKM. There are 15 residues in the CDR3. Details on this clonotype: Its antigen is still unknown.

The source material was blood. The chain combines TRBV28 with TRBJ2-7, with 10 bases fitting TRBD1. The TCR originated in a girl between 5 and 17 years old with multiple sclerosis. The CDR3 bases are TGTGCCAGCAGTTCCTCCGGACAGGGGGAGTACGAGCAGTACTTC. Residues: CASSSSGQGEYEQYF.